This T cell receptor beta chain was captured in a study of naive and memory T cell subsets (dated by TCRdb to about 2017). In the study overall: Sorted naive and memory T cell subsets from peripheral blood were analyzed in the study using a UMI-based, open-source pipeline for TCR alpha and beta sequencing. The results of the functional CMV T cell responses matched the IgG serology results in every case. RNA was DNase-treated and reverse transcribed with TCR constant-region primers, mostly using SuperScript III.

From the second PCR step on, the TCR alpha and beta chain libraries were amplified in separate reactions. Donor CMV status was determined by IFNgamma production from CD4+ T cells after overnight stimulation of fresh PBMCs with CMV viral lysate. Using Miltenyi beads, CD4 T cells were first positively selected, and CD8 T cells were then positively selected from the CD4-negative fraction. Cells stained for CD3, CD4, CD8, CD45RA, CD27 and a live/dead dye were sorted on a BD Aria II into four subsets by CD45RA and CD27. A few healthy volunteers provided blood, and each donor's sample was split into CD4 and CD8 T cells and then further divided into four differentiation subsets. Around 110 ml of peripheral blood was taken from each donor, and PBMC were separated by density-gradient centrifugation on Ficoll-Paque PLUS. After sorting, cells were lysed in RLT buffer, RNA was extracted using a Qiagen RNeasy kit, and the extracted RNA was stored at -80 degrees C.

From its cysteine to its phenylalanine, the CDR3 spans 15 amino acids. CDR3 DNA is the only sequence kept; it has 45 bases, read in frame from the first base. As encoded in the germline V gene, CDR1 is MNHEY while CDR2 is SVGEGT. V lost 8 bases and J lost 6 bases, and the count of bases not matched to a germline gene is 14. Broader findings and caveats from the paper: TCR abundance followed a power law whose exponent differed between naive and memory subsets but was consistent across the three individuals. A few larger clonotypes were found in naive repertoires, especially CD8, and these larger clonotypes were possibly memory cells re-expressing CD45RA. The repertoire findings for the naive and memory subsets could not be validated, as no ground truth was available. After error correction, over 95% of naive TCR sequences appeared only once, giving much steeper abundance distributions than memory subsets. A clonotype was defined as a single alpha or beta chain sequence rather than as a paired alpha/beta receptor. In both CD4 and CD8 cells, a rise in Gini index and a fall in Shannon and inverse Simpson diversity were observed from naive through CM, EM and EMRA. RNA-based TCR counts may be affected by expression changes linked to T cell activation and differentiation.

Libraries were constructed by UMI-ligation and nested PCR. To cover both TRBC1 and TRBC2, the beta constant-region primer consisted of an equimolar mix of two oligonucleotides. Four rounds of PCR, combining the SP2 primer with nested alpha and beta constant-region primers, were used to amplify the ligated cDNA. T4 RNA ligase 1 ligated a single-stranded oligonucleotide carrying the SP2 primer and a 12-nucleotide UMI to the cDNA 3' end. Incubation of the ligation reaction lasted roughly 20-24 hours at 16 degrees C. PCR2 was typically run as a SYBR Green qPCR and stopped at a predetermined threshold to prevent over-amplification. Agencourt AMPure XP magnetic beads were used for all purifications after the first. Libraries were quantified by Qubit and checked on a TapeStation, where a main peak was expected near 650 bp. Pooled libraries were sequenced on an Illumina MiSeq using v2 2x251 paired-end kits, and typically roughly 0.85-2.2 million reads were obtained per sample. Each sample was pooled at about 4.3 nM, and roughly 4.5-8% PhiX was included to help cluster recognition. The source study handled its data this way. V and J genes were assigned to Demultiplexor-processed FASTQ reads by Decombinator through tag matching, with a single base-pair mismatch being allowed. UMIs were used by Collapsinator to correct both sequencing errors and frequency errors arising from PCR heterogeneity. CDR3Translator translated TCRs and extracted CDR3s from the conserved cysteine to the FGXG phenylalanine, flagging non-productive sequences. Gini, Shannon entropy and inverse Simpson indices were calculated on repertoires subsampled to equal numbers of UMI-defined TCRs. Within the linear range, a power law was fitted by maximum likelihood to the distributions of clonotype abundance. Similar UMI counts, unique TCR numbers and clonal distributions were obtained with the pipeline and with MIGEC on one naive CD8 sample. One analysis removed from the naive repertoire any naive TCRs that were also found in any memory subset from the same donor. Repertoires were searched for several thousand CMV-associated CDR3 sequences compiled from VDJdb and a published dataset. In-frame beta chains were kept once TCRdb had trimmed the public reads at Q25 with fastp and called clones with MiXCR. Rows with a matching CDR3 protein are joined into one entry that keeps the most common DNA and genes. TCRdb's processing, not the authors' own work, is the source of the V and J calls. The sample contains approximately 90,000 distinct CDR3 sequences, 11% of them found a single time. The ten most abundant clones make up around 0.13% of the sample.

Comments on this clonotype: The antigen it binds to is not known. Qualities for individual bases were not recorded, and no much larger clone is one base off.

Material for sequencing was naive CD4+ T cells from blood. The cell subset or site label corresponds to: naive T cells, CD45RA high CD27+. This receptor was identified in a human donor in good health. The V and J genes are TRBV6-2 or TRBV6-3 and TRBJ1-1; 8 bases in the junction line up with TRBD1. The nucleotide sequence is TGTGCCAGCCGTCATCCGGACAGGGATGGGTCTGAAGCTTTCTTT. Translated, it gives CASRHPDRDGSEAFF.